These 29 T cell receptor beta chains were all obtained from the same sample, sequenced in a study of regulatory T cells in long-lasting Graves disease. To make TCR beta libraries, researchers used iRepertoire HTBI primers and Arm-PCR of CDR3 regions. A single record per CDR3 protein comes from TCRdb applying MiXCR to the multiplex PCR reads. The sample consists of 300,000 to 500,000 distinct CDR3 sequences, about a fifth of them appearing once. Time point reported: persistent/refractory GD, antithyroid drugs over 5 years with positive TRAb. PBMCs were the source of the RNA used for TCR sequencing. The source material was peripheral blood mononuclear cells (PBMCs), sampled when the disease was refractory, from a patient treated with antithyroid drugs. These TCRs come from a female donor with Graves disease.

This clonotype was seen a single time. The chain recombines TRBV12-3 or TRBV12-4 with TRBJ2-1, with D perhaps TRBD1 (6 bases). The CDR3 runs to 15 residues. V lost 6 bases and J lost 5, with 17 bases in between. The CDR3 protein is CASSSTGRYNNEQFF. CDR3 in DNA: TGTGCCAGCAGCTCGACAGGACGATACAACAATGAGCAGTTCTTC.

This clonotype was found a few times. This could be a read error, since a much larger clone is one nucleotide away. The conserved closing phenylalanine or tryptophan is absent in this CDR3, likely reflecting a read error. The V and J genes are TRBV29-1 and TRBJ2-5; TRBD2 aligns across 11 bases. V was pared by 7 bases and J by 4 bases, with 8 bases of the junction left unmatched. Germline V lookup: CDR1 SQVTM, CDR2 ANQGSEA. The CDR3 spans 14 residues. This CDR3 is CSALGTSGTETQYL. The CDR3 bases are TGCAGCGCCTTGGGGACTAGCGGAACAGAGACCCAGTACCTC.

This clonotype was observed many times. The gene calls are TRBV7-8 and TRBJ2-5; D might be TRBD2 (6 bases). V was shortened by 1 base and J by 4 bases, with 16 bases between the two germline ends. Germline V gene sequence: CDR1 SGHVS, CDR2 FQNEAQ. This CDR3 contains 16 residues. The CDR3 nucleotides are TGTGCCAGCAGCTTAGTCCGACTAGAGGTCCGAGAGACCCAGTACTTC. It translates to CASSLVRLEVRETQYF.

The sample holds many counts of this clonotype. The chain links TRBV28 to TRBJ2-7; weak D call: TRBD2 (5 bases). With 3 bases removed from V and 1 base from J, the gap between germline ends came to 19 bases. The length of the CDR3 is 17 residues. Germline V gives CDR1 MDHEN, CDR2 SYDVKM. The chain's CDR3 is CASSFQAVVDLSYEQYF. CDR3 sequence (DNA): TGTGCCAGCAGTTTTCAAGCGGTTGTGGACTTATCCTACGAGCAGTACTTC.

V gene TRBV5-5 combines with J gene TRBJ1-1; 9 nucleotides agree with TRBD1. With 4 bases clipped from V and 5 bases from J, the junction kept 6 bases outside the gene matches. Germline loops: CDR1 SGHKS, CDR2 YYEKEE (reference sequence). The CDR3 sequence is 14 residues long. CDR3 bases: TGTGCCAGCAGCGGACAGGGGTCGATGACTGAAGCTTTCTTT. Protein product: CASSGQGSMTEAFF.

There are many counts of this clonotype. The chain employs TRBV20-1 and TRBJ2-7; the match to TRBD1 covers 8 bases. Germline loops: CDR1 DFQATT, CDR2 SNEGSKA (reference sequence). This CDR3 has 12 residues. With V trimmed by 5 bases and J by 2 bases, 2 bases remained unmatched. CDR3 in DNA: TGCAGTGCTCCAGGGGGCCCCTACGAGCAGTACTTC. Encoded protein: CSAPGGPYEQYF.

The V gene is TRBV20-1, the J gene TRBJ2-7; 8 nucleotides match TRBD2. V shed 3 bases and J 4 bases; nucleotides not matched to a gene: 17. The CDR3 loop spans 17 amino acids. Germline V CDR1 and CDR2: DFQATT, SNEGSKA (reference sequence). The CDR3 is CSASRREGGTSGYEQYF. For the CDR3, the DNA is TGCAGTGCTAGTAGGCGTGAAGGGGGGACTAGTGGTTACGAGCAGTACTTC.

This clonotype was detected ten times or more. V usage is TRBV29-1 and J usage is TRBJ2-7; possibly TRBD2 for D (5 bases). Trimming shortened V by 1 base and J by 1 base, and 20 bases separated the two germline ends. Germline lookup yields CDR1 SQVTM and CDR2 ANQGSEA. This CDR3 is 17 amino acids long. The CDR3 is CSVEVWLAQGPSYEQYF. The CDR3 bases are TGCAGCGTTGAAGTCTGGCTAGCCCAAGGTCCATCCTACGAGCAGTACTTC.

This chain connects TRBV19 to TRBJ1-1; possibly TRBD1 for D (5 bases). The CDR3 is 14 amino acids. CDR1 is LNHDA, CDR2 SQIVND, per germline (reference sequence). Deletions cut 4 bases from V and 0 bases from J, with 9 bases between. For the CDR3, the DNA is TGTGCCAGTAGTAGACAGTTCATGAACACTGAAGCTTTCTTT. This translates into CASSRQFMNTEAFF. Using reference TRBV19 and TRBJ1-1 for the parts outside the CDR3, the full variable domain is DGGITQSPKYLFRKEGQNVTLSCEQNLNHDAMYWYRQDPGQGLRLIYYSQIVNDFQKGDIAEGYSVSREKKESFPLTVTSAQKNPTAFYLCASSRQFMNTEAFFGQGTRLTVV.

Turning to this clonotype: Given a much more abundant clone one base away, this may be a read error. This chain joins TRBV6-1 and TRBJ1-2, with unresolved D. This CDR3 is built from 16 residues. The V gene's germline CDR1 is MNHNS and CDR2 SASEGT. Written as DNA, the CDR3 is TGTGCCAGCAGTGAAGCTAGAAGGGCCCCTAACTATAGCTACACCTTC. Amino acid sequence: CASSEARRAPNYSYTF.

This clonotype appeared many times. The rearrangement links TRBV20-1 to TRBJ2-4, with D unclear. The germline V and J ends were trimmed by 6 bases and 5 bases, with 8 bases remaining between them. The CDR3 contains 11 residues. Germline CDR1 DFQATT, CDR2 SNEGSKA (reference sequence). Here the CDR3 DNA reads TGCAGTGCCCGCAGTGAAAACATTCAGTACTTC. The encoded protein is CSARSENIQYF.

The CDR3 DNA is TGTGCCAGCTCACCACGTTCAGGGTTGTCCAATGAGCAGTTCTTC. Translated, it gives CASSPRSGLSNEQFF. The chain recombines TRBV18 with TRBJ2-1, with D maybe TRBD1 (5 bases). CDR3 length equals 15 residues. Germline-derived CDR1 and CDR2 are KGHSH and LQKENI. V was cut by 1 base and J by 6 bases, with 13 bases left in between.

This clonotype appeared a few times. The CDR3 reads CASSYGQPLFQHF. The CDR3 DNA is TGTGCCAGCAGTTACGGTCAGCCCTTGTTCCAGCATTTT. The V and J genes are TRBV6-2 or TRBV6-3 and TRBJ1-5; no reliable D call. Germline V gene lookup returns CDR1 MNHEY and CDR2 SVGEGT. The CDR3 covers 13 residues. With 2 bases removed from V and 12 bases from J, the gap between germline ends came to 14 bases.

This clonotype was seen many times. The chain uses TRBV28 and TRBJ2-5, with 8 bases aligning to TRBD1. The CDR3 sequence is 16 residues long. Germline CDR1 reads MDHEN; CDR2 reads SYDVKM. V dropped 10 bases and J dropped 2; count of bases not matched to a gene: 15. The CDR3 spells CATQGSTGDGQETQYF. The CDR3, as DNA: TGTGCCACACAAGGATCGACAGGGGACGGACAAGAGACCCAGTACTTC.

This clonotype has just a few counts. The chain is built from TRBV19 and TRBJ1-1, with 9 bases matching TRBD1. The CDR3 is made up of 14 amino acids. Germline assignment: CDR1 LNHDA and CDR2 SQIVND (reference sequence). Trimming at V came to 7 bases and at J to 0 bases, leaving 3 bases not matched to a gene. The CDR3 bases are TGTGCCAGTAAAACAGGGGGCGTGAACACTGAAGCTTTCTTT. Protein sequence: CASKTGGVNTEAFF. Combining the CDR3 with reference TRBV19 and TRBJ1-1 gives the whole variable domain DGGITQSPKYLFRKEGQNVTLSCEQNLNHDAMYWYRQDPGQGLRLIYYSQIVNDFQKGDIAEGYSVSREKKESFPLTVTSAQKNPTAFYLCASKTGGVNTEAFFGQGTRLTVV.

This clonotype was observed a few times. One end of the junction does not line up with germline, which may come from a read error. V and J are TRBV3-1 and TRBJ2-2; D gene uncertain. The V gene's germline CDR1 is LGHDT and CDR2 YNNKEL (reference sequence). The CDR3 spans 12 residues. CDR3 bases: TGCGCCAGCAGGAATAAGGCCGGGGAGCTGTTTTTT. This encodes CASRNKAGELFF.

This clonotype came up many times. CDR3 nucleotide sequence: TGTGCCAGCAGCCAAGGGTCCCGCATGAACACTGAAGCTTTCTTT. As protein: CASSQGSRMNTEAFF. V gene TRBV3-1 combines with J gene TRBJ1-1; D ambiguous. V was cut by 1 base and J by 0 bases, with 9 bases left in between. From germline, CDR1 is LGHDT and CDR2 YNNKEL (reference sequence). This CDR3 spans 15 amino acids.

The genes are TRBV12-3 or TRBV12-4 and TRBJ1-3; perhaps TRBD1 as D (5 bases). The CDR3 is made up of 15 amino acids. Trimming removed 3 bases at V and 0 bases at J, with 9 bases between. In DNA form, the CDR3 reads TGTGCCAGCAGTTTTGCGGGGGACTCTGGAAACACCATATATTTT. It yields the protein CASSFAGDSGNTIYF.

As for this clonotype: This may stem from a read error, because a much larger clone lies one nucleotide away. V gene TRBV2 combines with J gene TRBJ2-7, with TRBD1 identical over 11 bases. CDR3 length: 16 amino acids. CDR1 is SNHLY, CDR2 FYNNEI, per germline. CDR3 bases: TGTGCCGGCAGCCTGGGACAGGGGGTCAAACCCTACGAGCAGTACTTC. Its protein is CAGSLGQGVKPYEQYF.

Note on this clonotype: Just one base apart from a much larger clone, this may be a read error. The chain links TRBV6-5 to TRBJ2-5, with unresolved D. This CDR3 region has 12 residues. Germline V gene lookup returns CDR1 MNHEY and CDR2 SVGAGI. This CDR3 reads CASCYFQETQYF. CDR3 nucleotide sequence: TGTGCCAGCTGTTACTTCCAAGAGACCCAGTACTTC.

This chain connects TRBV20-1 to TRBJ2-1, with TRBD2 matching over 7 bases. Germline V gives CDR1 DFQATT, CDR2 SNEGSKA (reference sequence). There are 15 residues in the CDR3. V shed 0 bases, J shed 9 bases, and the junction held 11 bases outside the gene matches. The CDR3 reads CSARDLAGLPFEQFF. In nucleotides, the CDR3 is TGCAGTGCTAGAGATTTGGCGGGACTACCTTTTGAGCAGTTCTTC.

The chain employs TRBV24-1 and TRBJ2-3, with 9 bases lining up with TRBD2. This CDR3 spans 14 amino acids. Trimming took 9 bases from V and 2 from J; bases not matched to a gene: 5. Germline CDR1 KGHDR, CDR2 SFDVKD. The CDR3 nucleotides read TGTGCCACCGGAGTAGCGGGGGACACAGATACGCAGTATTTT. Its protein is CATGVAGDTDTQYF.

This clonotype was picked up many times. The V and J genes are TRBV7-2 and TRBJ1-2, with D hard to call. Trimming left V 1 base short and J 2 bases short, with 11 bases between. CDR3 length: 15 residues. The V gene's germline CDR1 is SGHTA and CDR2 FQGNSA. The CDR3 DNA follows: TGTGCCAGCAGCTTAGGTGGCCCTGCAAACTATGGCTACACCTTC. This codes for CASSLGGPANYGYTF. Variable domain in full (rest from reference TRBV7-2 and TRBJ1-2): GAGVSQSPSNKVTEKGKDVELRCDPISGHTALYWYRQSLGQGLEFLIYFQGNSAPDKSGLPSDRFSAERTGGSVSTLTIQRTQQEDSAVYLCASSLGGPANYGYTFGSGTRLTVV.

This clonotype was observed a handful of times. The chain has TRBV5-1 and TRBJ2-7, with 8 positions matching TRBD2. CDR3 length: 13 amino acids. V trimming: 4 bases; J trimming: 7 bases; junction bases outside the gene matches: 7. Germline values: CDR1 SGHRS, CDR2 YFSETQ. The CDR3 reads CASSVAGSEEQYF. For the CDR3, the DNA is TGCGCCAGCAGCGTAGCGGGATCAGAGGAGCAGTACTTC.

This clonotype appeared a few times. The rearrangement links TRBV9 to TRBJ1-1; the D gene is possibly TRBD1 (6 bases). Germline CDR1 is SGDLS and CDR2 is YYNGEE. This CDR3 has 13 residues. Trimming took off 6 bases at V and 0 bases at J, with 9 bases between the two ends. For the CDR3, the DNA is TGTGCCAGCAAAGGGGGGCTGAACACTGAAGCTTTCTTT. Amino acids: CASKGGLNTEAFF.

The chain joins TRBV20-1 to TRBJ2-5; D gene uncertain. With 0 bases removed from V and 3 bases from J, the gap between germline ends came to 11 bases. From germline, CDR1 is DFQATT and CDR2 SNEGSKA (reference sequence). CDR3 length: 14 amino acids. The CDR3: CSARDLISKETQYF. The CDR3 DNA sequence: TGCAGTGCTAGAGATCTGATCTCGAAAGAGACCCAGTACTTC.

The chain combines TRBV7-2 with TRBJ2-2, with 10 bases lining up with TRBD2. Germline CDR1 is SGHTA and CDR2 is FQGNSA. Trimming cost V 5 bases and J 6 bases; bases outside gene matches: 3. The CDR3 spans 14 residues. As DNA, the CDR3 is TGTGCCAGCAGCCCTAGCGGGGGTCCCGGGGAGCTGTTTTTT. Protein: CASSPSGGPGELFF.

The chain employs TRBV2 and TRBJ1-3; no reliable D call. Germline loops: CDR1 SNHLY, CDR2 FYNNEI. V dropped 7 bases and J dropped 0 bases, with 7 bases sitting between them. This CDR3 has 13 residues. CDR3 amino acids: CASKGSSGNTIYF. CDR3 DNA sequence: TGTGCCAGCAAAGGCAGCTCTGGAAACACCATATATTTT.

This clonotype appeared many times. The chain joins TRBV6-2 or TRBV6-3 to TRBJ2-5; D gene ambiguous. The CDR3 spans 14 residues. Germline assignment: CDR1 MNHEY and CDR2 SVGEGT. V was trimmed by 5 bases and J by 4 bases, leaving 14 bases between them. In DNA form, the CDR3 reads TGTGCCAGCAGTACGGCTCCCAATACAGAGACCCAGTACTTC. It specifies CASSTAPNTETQYF.